This T cell receptor (beta chain) is from a study of T cell clonotyping in hematopoietic cell transplantation (dated by TCRdb to about 2021). Study-level background: A total of 135 blood samples were collected in the study from 30 to 45 consecutive transplant recipients and their related donors. Recruitment of patients ran from September 2015 to early 2017, and follow-up continued until late 2020 or until death. Results the study describes overall, beyond this receptor: Only a small fraction of recipient repertoires overlapped donor repertoires, with over 95% appearing de novo at the given depth. Broader TCR repertoire diversity after transplant was predicted by Inverse Simpson Index values from donors and from recipients before transplant. The sample size was limited and the cells went unsorted, which meant the CD4 and CD8 repertoire contributions could not be told apart. Recipient TCR diversity fell after transplant, with pathologically expanded clonotypes rising progressively from day 30 to day 180.

Blood samples for TCR beta sequencing were given by related transplant donors. Nuclei Lysis Solution was used to extract genomic DNA from fresh or cryopreserved unfractionated peripheral blood mononuclear cells. A note on this clone: It lacks a known antigen. Base qualities are not at hand, and no much larger clone is one base apart.

The CDR3 has 13 amino acids, counting the end cysteine and phenylalanine. This entry keeps only the CDR3 DNA: 39 bases, framed from base 1. Between the V and J ends, shortened by 3 bases and 7 bases respectively, the junction contains 12 bases. Per the germline V gene, SGDLS is the CDR1 and YYNGEE is the CDR2. The immunoSEQ assay, a bias-controlled multiplex PCR using V- and J-specific primers, was used to amplify TCR beta CDR3 regions from genomic DNA. A second PCR step added a proprietary barcode and Illumina adapter sequences to the CDR3 amplicons. An Illumina MiSeq instrument was used to sequence the CDR3 libraries. The authors' analysis ran thus. immunoSEQ Analyzer 3.0 was used for export and quality control, with R Bioconductor and Immunarch used for downstream analyses. Only productive rearrangements in the normalized downsampled data set went into calculating the repertoire metrics. In the normalized cohort, a clonotype counted as pathologically expanded if the clonotype was larger than 5 templates. The Inverse Simpson Index served as the measure of repertoire diversity. The non-normalized data set was used for CMV-specificity analyses so that all clonotypes could be captured. TCRdb holds this immuneACCESS table with in-frame rearrangements only. Some clones are missing; in checked studies, unresolved V genes explain under half, and the rest has no known cause. The V and J calls and clone size are taken from that table; D and trimming were inferred from the DNA. Recorded for this sample are 12,000 or so clones; roughly 45% of them occurred a single time. The ten largest clones add up to over 9.5% of the sample.

Sequences were obtained from peripheral blood mononuclear cells. The clonotype comes from a man between 50 and 59 years old in good health. Some clones in this sample may be carry-over from other donors' samples. This receptor chain uses TRBV9 and TRBJ2-3; 6 matching bases give a weak D call of TRBD2. The DNA sequence is TGTGCCAGCAGCGCGGGACTCGGCAATACGCAGTATTTT. This is translated as CASSAGLGNTQYF.